This T cell receptor beta chain was captured by sequencing in a study of blood T cells in healthy people across ages (dated by TCRdb to the mid-2010s). Context from the whole study: In model experiments, roughly one uniquely barcoded TCR beta cDNA molecule per two T cells was captured by template switching. The donors were split into four age groups: young (average 16 years), middle-aged (over 35), aged (roughly 60) and long-lived (approximately 80). To avoid experimental bias, donors of different ages were spread randomly across the sequencing lanes. For two donors (one aged 18 to 29 and one aged 80 or older), the study analyzed two additional independent replicas of 1 million unique cDNA reads from the same blood draw. Age-related changes in TCR beta repertoire diversity were measured in the study by deep sequencing normalized with unique cDNA molecular identifiers.

General conclusions and limits of the study: Observed TCR beta diversity per million T cells fell roughly linearly with age, and a significant reduction was already apparent by age around 40. Estimates of total diversity based on one million sequenced T cells were regarded as lower bounds and as underestimates. Compared with the aged group, the long-lived group had more naive CD4+ T cells, fewer expanded clones and increased TCR diversity, suggesting age selection. Since profiling was done on bulk unsorted PBMCs, naive and antigen-experienced compartments could not be conclusively compared. Observed TCR beta diversity correlated strongly with the percentage of naive T cells measured by flow cytometry. Because donor CMV infection status was unknown, age-related changes in expanded clonotypes were potentially confounded.

Systemically healthy Caucasian individuals from Russia, some 40 in total and aged roughly 6 to 100 years, were included as donors. Around 10 milliliters of peripheral blood were drawn from each donor into EDTA-treated Vacutainer tubes. PBMCs were isolated by Ficoll-Paque density-gradient centrifugation, with at least 6 million obtained per sample. Trizol reagent was used to extract total RNA from PBMCs, with at least 5 micrograms per sample. For every donor, flow cytometry on a PBMC aliquot measured the percentage of naive CD45RAhigh/CD27high T cells. About this clonotype: This clone's antigen is unknown. No per-base quality is available; no much larger clone lies one base away.

The CDR3, from cysteine to phenylalanine, totals 13 residues. The CDR3 DNA has 39 bases and is translated from base 1. The V end loses 7 bases and the J end loses 8 bases, and a stretch of 12 bases separates them. Taken from the germline V gene, the CDR1 and CDR2 loops are MNHEY and SVGAGI. The library was produced with 5' RACE. The listed sequencing device is Illumina HiSeq 2500. A second roughly 7 to 12 cycle PCR used a sample-barcoded 5' primer and a J-beta primer mix. Each TCR beta cDNA molecule received a unique molecular identifier from a template-switch 5' adaptor carrying 12 random nucleotides. Each sample yielded at least 2.5 million CDR3-containing paired-end reads. First-strand cDNA was synthesized from all RNA with the Mint cDNA synthesis kit, primed by a TRBC-specific oligonucleotide. After uracil-DNA glycosylase treatment, a first 18-cycle PCR used universal primers M1SS and BC2_uni_R on all cDNA. Per the authors' processing: For normalization, 1 million high-quality reads, each with a distinct molecular identifier, were randomly selected from each sample. Instead of being binned into consensus sequences, reads that shared molecular identifiers were thrown out. MiTCR, run with a Q25 quality threshold and the strictest error-elimination algorithm, handled CDR3 identification, clonotype clustering and error correction. Lower-bound total TCR beta diversity was estimated with a nonparametric unseen species model using Euler transformation. TCRdb itself trimmed the public reads at Q25 with fastp, ran MiXCR and retained productive beta chains. Each CDR3 protein appears once, grouped with its most common genes and DNA. The V and J calls reflect TCRdb's pipeline rather than the authors' work. The sample contains roughly 1,300,000 distinct CDR3 sequences, 55% to 75% of them found a single time. About 6.3% of the sample goes to the ten largest clones.

The sequence derives from a man aged 18 to 29 in good health. Sequences were obtained from blood. The chain is encoded by TRBV6-5 joined to TRBJ1-6, with a weak D call of TRBD1 (5 bases match). The sequence in DNA is TGTGCCAGCACCTCGACAGATTATTCACCCCTCCACTTT. It is translated as CASTSTDYSPLHF.